This T cell receptor beta chain was recovered during a study of shared clonotypes between healthy human individuals. Across the whole study: Researchers drew samples from a couple of women and a few men aged 18 to 49.

This clone occurred a few times. The germline V gene has CDR1 SGDLS and CDR2 YYNGEE. The CDR3 contains 15 residues. Trimming shortened V by 4 bases and J by 7 bases, and 17 bases separated the two germline ends. Only in-frame clones appear in the TCRdb table, and some are missing; sequencing was by immunoSEQ multiplex PCR. Here the sample spans hundreds of thousands of clones, around 72% being singletons. Material for sequencing was memory CD4+ T cells sorted from blood. Described subset: CD45RA-negative fraction. The TCR was taken from a woman aged 30 to 39 in good health. The rearrangement links TRBV9 to TRBJ2-2; D might be TRBD1 or TRBD2, each matching 7 bases. The CDR3 reads CASSPRGLADGELFF. The CDR3 DNA sequence: TGTGCCAGCAGCCCGAGGGGGCTAGCGGACGGGGAGCTGTTTTTT.